This T cell receptor beta chain was found in a study of TIL therapy for anti-PD-1-resistant metastatic lung cancer. Whole-study results and caveats: TIL cultures after expansion showed higher clonality and lower diversity than baseline tumor (median about 6% vs 30%).

Germline values: CDR1 MNHEY, CDR2 SVGAGI. The CDR3 covers 16 residues. Trimming removed 0 bases from V and 0 bases from J; junction bases left unmatched: 0. Turning to this clone: The antigen is unknown.

Noted time point: pre-treatment sample, taken before nivolumab and TIL therapy. Tumor tissue came from excised metastases, mostly pleural nodules or supraclavicular lymph nodes. This was the immunoSEQ v3 assay. Using immunoSEQ multiplex PCR, the repertoire was profiled, and TCRdb retains in-frame clones only, with some absent. The sample has 95,000 or so clones, roughly 65% seen once; the top ten hold approximately 11%. This chain joins TRBV6-5 and TRBJ2-1; 9 nucleotides match TRBD2. This TCR was sampled from a person aged 25-85 years with non-small cell lung cancer. The sequencing here drew on tumor tissue, taken at baseline. The CDR3 reads CASSYSSGSSYNEQFF. The CDR3 nucleotides read TGTGCCAGCAGTTACTCTAGCGGGAGCTCCTACAATGAGCAGTTCTTC.